The 15 T cell receptor beta chains presented below share a single source sample, sequenced in a study of blood T cell repertoires in COVID-19. TCRdb's table, derived via immunoSEQ multiplex PCR, lists solely in-frame clones and lacks some. This sample has 380,000 or so clones, with more than 75% found just once. Sequenced material: PBMCs or T cells enriched from blood (not recorded which). The receptor source for this set is a man aged 25-45 years who had recovered from COVID-19.

The chain joins TRBV7-2 to TRBJ1-1; D unresolved. Germline lookup yields CDR1 SGHTA and CDR2 FQGNSA. The CDR3 is made up of 14 amino acids. V was shortened by 4 bases and J by 4 bases, with 13 bases between the two germline ends. This CDR3 is CASSSTRVVTEAFF. The DNA of the CDR3 is TGTGCCAGCAGCTCTACCCGCGTAGTCACTGAAGCTTTCTTT.

This sequence joins TRBV5-1 and TRBJ1-3, with 7 bases fitting TRBD1. The CDR3 covers 14 residues. The germline gives CDR1 SGHRS, CDR2 YFSETQ. Unmatched junction bases numbered 4, after V lost 0 bases and J lost 7 bases. The CDR3 loop is CASSLAGDSNTIYF. The CDR3 DNA reads as TGCGCCAGCAGCTTGGCCGGGGACAGCAACACCATATATTTT.

The chain couples TRBV27 to TRBJ1-4; perhaps TRBD1 as D (6 bases). Germline values: CDR1 MNHEY, CDR2 SMNVEV (reference sequence). Trimming removed 1 base at V and 8 bases at J, with 11 bases between. This CDR3 is 14 amino acids long. The CDR3 DNA follows: TGTGCCAGCAGTTTATACAGGGTAGGGGAAAAACTGTTTTTT. It specifies CASSLYRVGEKLFF.

The chain combines TRBV4-1 with TRBJ1-2; D ambiguous. CDR1 MGHRA and CDR2 YSYEKL come from the germline V gene. The CDR3 is 11 residues long. V dropped 2 bases and J dropped 7 bases, with 5 bases sitting between them. DNA for the CDR3: TGCGCCAGCAGCCAATTCGGTGGCTACACCTTC. Translating it yields CASSQFGGYTF.

The V call is TRBV4-3, the J call TRBJ1-2; 8 nucleotides match TRBD1. The CDR3 contains 14 residues. J lost 6 bases, V lost 3 bases, and 6 bases had no gene match. Germline lookup yields CDR1 LGHNA and CDR2 YSLEER. This CDR3 is CASSQTGQGDGYTF. CDR3 coding DNA: TGCGCCAGCAGCCAGACCGGACAGGGAGATGGCTACACCTTC.

V and J are TRBV27 and TRBJ2-2; D call uncertain. CDR1 and CDR2 from the germline V gene are MNHEY and SMNVEV (reference sequence). V dropped 4 bases and J dropped 7 bases, with 7 bases sitting between them. The length of the CDR3 is 12 residues. The CDR3 protein is CASSSVGGELFF. The CDR3 region has the DNA TGTGCCAGCAGTTCAGTTGGCGGGGAGCTGTTTTTT.

To note about this clone: Other DNA sequences from this sample encode an identical CDR3 as well. The chain joins TRBV29-1 to TRBJ1-2; the match to TRBD1 covers 9 bases. The CDR3 consists of 13 residues. Germline-derived CDR1 and CDR2 are SQVTM and ANQGSEA. V lost 6 bases to trimming and J lost 5 bases; unmatched junction nucleotides: 7. CDR3 coding DNA: TGCAGCGTAGAGGGACAGGGAGGATATGGCTACACCTTC. Translated: CSVEGQGGYGYTF.

This clone was detected only once. Here the CDR3 reads CASSQSELGQAYSGANVLTF. The CDR3 DNA is TGCGCCAGCAGTCAATCGGAATTGGGACAGGCCTACTCTGGGGCCAACGTCCTGACTTTC. The gene calls are TRBV23-1 and TRBJ2-6, with TRBD1 identical over 8 bases. TRBV23-1 has ORF status, its function being uncertain. V trimming: 0 bases; J trimming: 0 bases; junction bases outside the gene matches: 10. This CDR3 has 20 amino acids.

The gene calls are TRBV30 and TRBJ2-7; no firm D call. V lost 2 bases, J lost 6 bases, and 11 bases lay in between. CDR3 size: 12 residues. Germline assignment: CDR1 GTSNPN and CDR2 SVGIG (reference sequence). The CDR3 DNA reads as TGTGCCTGGAGTAACCCGACAATCGAGCAGTACTTC. Translating it yields CAWSNPTIEQYF. The whole variable domain, filled in from reference TRBV30 and TRBJ2-7, reads SQTIHQWPATLVQPVGSPLSLECTVEGTSNPNLYWYRQAAGRGLQLLFYSVGIGQISSEVPQNLSASRPQDRQFILSSKKLLLSDSGFYLCAWSNPTIEQYFGPGTRLTVT.

This chain links TRBV27 with TRBJ2-5; 8 bases are a match to TRBD2. The ends lost 2 bases at V and 2 bases at J; junction bases unmatched: 13. The CDR3 runs to 18 residues. Germline assignment: CDR1 MNHEY and CDR2 SMNVEV (reference sequence). CDR3 DNA: TGTGCCAGCAGTTTAACGGGGGGGCTGGCAGGGCAACAAGAGACCCAGTACTTC. It specifies CASSLTGGLAGQQETQYF.

J is TRBJ2-1 and V is TRBV7-9; D is possibly TRBD2 (5 bases). The CDR3 contains 14 residues. CDR1 is SEHNR and CDR2 is FQNEAQ in the germline V gene (reference sequence). Trimming removed 2 bases from V and 7 bases from J, with 12 bases in between. The CDR3 sequence is CASSLRVSGNEQFF. CDR3 bases: TGTGCCAGCAGCTTAAGGGTATCGGGGAATGAGCAGTTCTTC.

The chain employs TRBV30 and TRBJ2-7; 8 bases map to TRBD2. V lost 6 bases and J lost 3; bases outside the gene matches: 7. Germline lookup yields CDR1 GTSNPN and CDR2 SVGIG (reference sequence). The CDR3 totals 13 residues. CDR3 loop: CACSGGLRYEQYF. The CDR3 DNA sequence: TGTGCCTGCAGCGGGGGCCTGCGCTACGAGCAGTACTTC.

The chain carries TRBV9 and TRBJ2-1; 9 bases are shared with TRBD1. Germline CDR1 reads SGDLS; CDR2 reads YYNGEE. V lost 3 bases and J lost 7; bases outside the gene matches: 8. The CDR3 sequence is 15 residues long. The CDR3 loop is CASSGRGQGLNEQFF. As DNA, the CDR3 is TGTGCCAGCAGCGGGAGGGGACAGGGATTGAATGAGCAGTTCTTC.

The chain combines TRBV4-3 with TRBJ2-1, with a weak D call TRBD2 (6 bases). The CDR3 covers 14 residues. The germline gives CDR1 LGHNA, CDR2 YSLEER. The V end was cut by 4 bases, the J end by 7 bases, with 14 bases between. The CDR3 sequence is CASSRAGSTNEQFF. In DNA, the CDR3 is TGCGCCAGCAGCCGAGCCGGGAGTACGAATGAGCAGTTCTTC.

This sequence joins TRBV3-1 (or the pseudogene TRBV3-2) and TRBJ2-3; 7 bases match TRBD1. The junction had 3 bases not matched to a gene; V was cut back by 0 bases and J by 3 bases. The CDR3 sequence is 15 residues long. CDR1 and CDR2 (germline): LGHDT, YNNKEL (reference sequence). The CDR3 region has the DNA TGTGCCAGCAGCCAAGACGACAGGGCAACAGATACGCAGTATTTT. It yields the protein CASSQDDRATDTQYF.